This T cell receptor (beta chain) was observed in a study of T cells in Graves' hyperthyroidism and ophthalmopathy. RNA transcripts yielded amplified TCR beta CDR3 regions. When the TCR CDR3 underwent first-round RT-PCR, the HTBI primer set was used. TCRdb re-called the multiplex PCR reads through MiXCR, storing one row per CDR3 protein. The table has hundreds of thousands of distinct CDR3 sequences, about 20% seen once. This clonotype has only a few counts. Investigators excluded patients with uncontrolled infection, other autoimmune disease, pregnancy or lactation. There are 15 residues in the CDR3. Germline V gene data show CDR1 as SGHAT and CDR2 as FQNNGV. V was trimmed by 5 bases and J by 4 bases, leaving 14 bases between them.

This receptor was obtained from a man aged 30 to 45 with Graves' ophthalmopathy. The V gene is TRBV11-2, the J gene TRBJ1-4, with D uncertain. The sequencing input was blood. CDR3 loop: CASSPRVGLNEKLFF. The CDR3 DNA reads TGTGCCAGCAGCCCTAGGGTCGGCCTTAATGAAAAACTGTTTTTT. The variable domain in full, with the rest retrieved from reference TRBV11-2 and TRBJ1-4, is EAGVAQSPRYKIIEKRQSVAFWCNPISGHATLYWYQQILGQGPKLLIQFQNNGVVDDSQLPKDRFSAERLKGVDSTLKIQPAKLEDSAVYLCASSPRVGLNEKLFFGSGTQLSVL.